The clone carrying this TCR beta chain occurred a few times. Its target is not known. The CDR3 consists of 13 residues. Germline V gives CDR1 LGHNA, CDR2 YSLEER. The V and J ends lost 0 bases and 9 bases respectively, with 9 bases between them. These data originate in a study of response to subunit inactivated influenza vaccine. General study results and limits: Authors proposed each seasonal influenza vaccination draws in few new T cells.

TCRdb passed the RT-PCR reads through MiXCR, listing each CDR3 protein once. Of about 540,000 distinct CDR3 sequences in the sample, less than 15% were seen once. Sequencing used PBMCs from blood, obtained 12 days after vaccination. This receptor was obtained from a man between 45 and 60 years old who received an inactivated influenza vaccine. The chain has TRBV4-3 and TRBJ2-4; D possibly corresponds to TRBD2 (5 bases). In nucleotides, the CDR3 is TGCGCCAGCAGCCAAGAGCCGGGGAGCATTCAGTACTTC. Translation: CASSQEPGSIQYF.